The 18 T cell receptor beta chains given below trace back to one sample, sequenced in a study of CD8+ T cells in alopecia areata (dated by TCRdb to about 2018). The library was made by the immunoSEQ multiplex PCR assay. To provide template for TCR sequencing, every sample had RNA extracted and reverse transcribed into cDNA. The clones in this table, taken by TCRdb from immuneACCESS, are in-frame only. Not every clone is retained; where verified, under half of the shortfall comes from an unresolved V gene, and the cause of the rest is unknown. Recorded for this sample are some 200,000 clones; more than 45% of them occurred a single time. The ten largest clones capture roughly 1.5% of the sample. This sample's time point label indicates: around 4 weeks on oral tofacitinib. The treatment or condition label, as the study defines it: oral pan-JAK inhibitor, 5-10 mg twice daily. The sequencing used CD4+ T cells sorted from blood, collected at week 4, from a patient treated with tofacitinib. These receptors all stem from a human donor with alopecia areata.

This clone showed up just a few times. The J gene is TRBJ1-1, the V gene TRBV7-8; the D is unclear. Germline loops: CDR1 SGHVS, CDR2 FQNEAQ. V was clipped by 1 base and J by 1 base, with 4 bases between them. This CDR3 spans 13 amino acids. CDR3 bases: TGTGCCAGCAGCTTAGACAGGAACACTGAAGCTTTCTTT. Its protein product is CASSLDRNTEAFF.

This clone has more than one count but fewer than ten. The chain employs TRBV28 and TRBJ2-7; D is possibly TRBD1 or TRBD2 (5 bases each). V dropped 6 bases and J dropped 6 bases, with 12 bases sitting between them. Germline V gives CDR1 MDHEN, CDR2 SYDVKM. The CDR3 covers 12 residues. This chain's CDR3 is CASSRGTSEQYF. DNA for the CDR3: TGTGCCAGCAGCAGAGGGACGTCCGAGCAGTACTTC.

The chain has TRBV15 and TRBJ1-2; D remains ambiguous. This CDR3 has 12 amino acids. V gave up 2 bases and J gave up 6 bases, with 7 bases separating them. In germline, CDR1 is LNHNV, CDR2 YYDKDF (reference sequence). CDR3 region: CATSRPYNGYTF. The CDR3 DNA reads as TGTGCCACCAGCAGACCCTATAATGGCTACACCTTC.

This rearrangement joins TRBV21-1 to TRBJ2-1. TRBV21-1 is a documented pseudogene. CDR3 length: 12 residues. The CDR3 is CASSERPNVQFF. The CDR3, as DNA: TGTGCCAGCAGCGAACGACCGAACGTGCAGTTCTTC.

Notes on this clone: Distinct nucleotide sequences in the sample also encode this CDR3. The genes are TRBV5-1 and TRBJ2-7; D ambiguous. Germline-derived CDR1 and CDR2 are SGHRS and YFSETQ. The CDR3 totals 11 residues. Trimming stripped 2 bases from V and 3 bases from J, with 3 bases between. CDR3 DNA: TGCGCCAGCAGCTTAAACTACGAGCAGTACTTC. Translating gives CASSLNYEQYF.

This clone was seen a few times. The CDR3 is CASSDRGAGNEKLFF. As DNA, the CDR3 is TGTGCCAGCAGTGATCGGGGGGCCGGTAATGAAAAACTGTTTTTT. The chain recombines TRBV2 with TRBJ1-4, with D perhaps TRBD1 (6 bases). Per germline, CDR1 SNHLY and CDR2 FYNNEI. The CDR3 contains 15 residues. V lost 3 bases and J lost 4, with 12 bases in between. Together with reference TRBV2 and TRBJ1-4, the CDR3 gives the full variable domain: EPEVTQTPSHQVTQMGQEVILRCVPISNHLYFYWYRQILGQKVEFLVSFYNNEISEKSEIFDDQFSVERPDGSNFTLKIRSTKLEDSAMYFCASSDRGAGNEKLFFGSGTQLSVL.

V usage is TRBV5-1 and J usage is TRBJ1-2, with TRBD1 as a possible D gene (6 bases). Trimming left V 0 bases short and J 5 bases short, with 8 bases between. The germline CDR1 and CDR2 sequences are SGHRS and YFSETQ. The CDR3 loop spans 13 amino acids. Here the CDR3 reads CASSLAQGYGYTF. CDR3 coding DNA: TGCGCCAGCAGCTTGGCCCAGGGGTATGGCTACACCTTC.

This clone was recorded a few times. The gene calls are TRBV6-7 and TRBJ2-7; TRBD1 or TRBD2 may be the D gene (5 bases each). TRBV6-7 falls under the ORF class, with uncertain function. The germline V and J ends were trimmed by 5 bases and 0 bases, with 17 bases remaining between them. The CDR3 is 16 residues long. The CDR3 reads CASSPSLGECSYEQYF. The CDR3 DNA reads as TGTGCCAGCAGTCCGTCTTTGGGGGAGTGCTCCTACGAGCAGTACTTC.

There are a few counts of this clone. The chain recombines TRBV7-6 with TRBJ2-1; 12 bases are shared with TRBD2. The CDR3 totals 15 residues. The germline V gene encodes CDR1 SGHVS and CDR2 FNYEAQ. V gave up 3 bases and J gave up 5 bases; unmatched junction bases: 2. The CDR3 DNA sequence: TGTGCCAGCAGCTTCCTAGCGGGGGGGGACAATGAGCAGTTCTTC. The encoded protein is CASSFLAGGDNEQFF.

The rearrangement uses TRBV30 and TRBJ2-4, with D possibly TRBD2 on 6 matching bases. This CDR3 has 13 residues. Germline CDR1 is GTSNPN and CDR2 is SVGIG (reference sequence). Trimming removed 1 base from V and 9 bases from J, with 13 bases in between. The CDR3 reads CAWSGRDLGIQYF. In nucleotides, the CDR3 is TGTGCCTGGAGTGGGCGGGATTTGGGCATTCAGTACTTC.

The chain uses TRBV12-5 and TRBJ1-6; D remains unclear. V lost 1 base and J lost 7, with 5 bases in between. The CDR3 consists of 13 residues. The V gene's germline CDR1 is LGHNT and CDR2 FRNRAP. The CDR3 is CASGLDGNSPLHF. CDR3 bases: TGTGCTAGTGGTTTGGACGGGAATTCACCCCTCCACTTT.

There are a few counts of this clone. This chain uses TRBV2 with TRBJ2-3; 9 nucleotides agree with TRBD2. The CDR3 totals 16 residues. V trimming: 8 bases; J trimming: 2 bases; junction bases outside the gene matches: 11. Germline V gene data show CDR1 as SNHLY and CDR2 as FYNNEI. DNA for the CDR3: TGTGCCAGCCGACAAATACTAGCGGGTAACACAGATACGCAGTATTTT. It specifies CASRQILAGNTDTQYF.

The chain carries TRBV4-3 and TRBJ2-3; weak D call: TRBD1 (6 bases). This CDR3 is built from 15 residues. V dropped 0 bases and J dropped 3 bases, with 10 bases sitting between them. Germline V gene sequence: CDR1 LGHNA, CDR2 YSLEER. The CDR3 DNA sequence: TGCGCCAGCAGCCAAGAAGGGGGTGCGACAGATACGCAGTATTTT. This sequence encodes CASSQEGGATDTQYF.

In this sample, this clone turned up a few times. This sequence joins TRBV27 and TRBJ2-2, with a tentative D call TRBD2 (6 bases). The V gene lost 3 bases and the J gene lost 6 bases, with 17 bases spanning the gap. The CDR3 runs 16 residues. The germline V gene has CDR1 MNHEY and CDR2 SMNVEV (reference sequence). The CDR3 region is CASSLRRARGAGELFF. CDR3 sequence (DNA): TGTGCCAGCAGTTTGAGGAGGGCACGAGGGGCCGGGGAGCTGTTTTTT.

J is TRBJ2-5 and V is TRBV18; the match to TRBD2 covers 9 bases. This CDR3 is 15 amino acids long. The trim removed 5 bases at V and 1 base at J, leaving 5 bases unmatched. The germline gives CDR1 KGHSH, CDR2 LQKENI. The CDR3 nucleotides are TGTGCCAGCTCAGAGCTAGCGGGGCGCCAAGAGACCCAGTACTTC. Its translation: CASSELAGRQETQYF.

The rearrangement uses TRBV15 and TRBJ2-5; the match to TRBD2 covers 7 bases. Germline CDR1 and CDR2: LNHNV and YYDKDF (reference sequence). After removal of 4 bases from V and 2 bases from J, the junction contained 10 bases not matched to a gene. This CDR3 region has 16 residues. The CDR3, as DNA: TGTGCCACCAGCATCCAGCCTGGGGGGGGACAAGAGACCCAGTACTTC. Its protein is CATSIQPGGGQETQYF. Full variable domain (remainder filled in from reference TRBV15 and TRBJ2-5): DAMVIQNPRYQVTQFGKPVTLSCSQTLNHNVMYWYQQKSSQAPKLLFHYYDKDFNNEADTPDNFQSRRPNTSFCFLDIRSPGLGDTAMYLCATSIQPGGGQETQYFGPGTRLLVL.

V usage is TRBV14 and J usage is TRBJ1-2, with D uncertain. Germline V gene lookup returns CDR1 SGHDN and CDR2 FVKESK. The CDR3 contains 13 residues. V lost 2 bases and J lost 7, with 11 bases in between. The chain's CDR3 is CASSQRGGSGYTF. The CDR3 region has the DNA TGTGCCAGCAGCCAACGGGGTGGTAGTGGCTACACCTTC.

The chain uses TRBV4-3 and TRBJ2-2; D might be TRBD1 or TRBD2, each matching 5 bases. The V end was cut by 0 bases, the J end by 5 bases, with 10 bases between. Germline CDR1 and CDR2: LGHNA and YSLEER. The CDR3 has 15 residues. The CDR3 nucleotides read TGCGCCAGCAGCCAAGATCGGGACGTTACCGGGGAGCTGTTTTTT. Its translation: CASSQDRDVTGELFF.